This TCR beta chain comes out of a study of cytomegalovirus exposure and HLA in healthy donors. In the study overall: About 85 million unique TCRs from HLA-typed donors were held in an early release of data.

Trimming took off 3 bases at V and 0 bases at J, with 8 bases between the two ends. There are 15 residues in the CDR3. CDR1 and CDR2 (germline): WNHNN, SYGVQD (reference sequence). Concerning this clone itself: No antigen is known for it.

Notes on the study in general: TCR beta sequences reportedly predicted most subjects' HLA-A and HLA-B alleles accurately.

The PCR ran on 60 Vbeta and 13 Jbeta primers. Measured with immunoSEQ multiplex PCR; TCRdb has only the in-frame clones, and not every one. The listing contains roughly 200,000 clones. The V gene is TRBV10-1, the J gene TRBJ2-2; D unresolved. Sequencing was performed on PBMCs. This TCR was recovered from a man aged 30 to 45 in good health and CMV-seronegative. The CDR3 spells CASSDSRPNTGELFF. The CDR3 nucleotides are TGCGCCAGCAGTGATTCTAGGCCGAACACCGGGGAGCTGTTTTTT.